The 16 T cell receptor beta chains reported below all come from one sample, sequenced in a study of blood T cell repertoires in COVID-19. Assay: immunoSEQ multiplex PCR; the TCRdb copy retains only in-frame clones and omits some. The data hold 200,000 to 250,000 clones, with 60% to 85% observed a single time. The specimen was peripheral blood. The receptors were gathered from a woman in her 70s with acute or convalescent COVID-19.

This clone has a single count. J is TRBJ2-3 and V is TRBV6-5; D possibly corresponds to TRBD2 (7 bases). V lost 8 bases and J 1 base, leaving 16 bases between the germline ends. This CDR3 spans 15 amino acids. Germline V gene data show CDR1 as MNHEY and CDR2 as SVGAGI. Here the CDR3 reads CASRSWEGGTDTQYF. The CDR3 DNA is TGTGCCAGCCGATCGTGGGAGGGGGGCACAGATACGCAGTATTTT.

The chain is built from TRBV5-1 and TRBJ1-5, with D hard to call. CDR1 is SGHRS, CDR2 YFSETQ, per germline. The length of the CDR3 is 13 residues. Between the trimmed V and J ends, which lost 4 bases and 5 bases, there was a span of 10 bases. The CDR3 here is CASSVDRDQPQHF. CDR3 nucleotide sequence: TGCGCCAGCAGCGTGGACCGAGATCAGCCCCAGCATTTT.

The J gene is TRBJ1-2, the V gene TRBV3-1 (or the pseudogene TRBV3-2); 9 nucleotides agree with TRBD1. The J segment lost 6 bases and the V segment lost 4 bases, leaving 3 bases of the junction unmatched. CDR1 and CDR2 (germline): LGHDT, YNNKEL (reference sequence). There are 13 residues in the CDR3. CDR3 DNA sequence: TGTGCCAGCAGCCGGGACAGGGAGGATGGCTACACCTTC. Translating gives CASSRDREDGYTF.

This rearrangement joins TRBV7-2 to TRBJ2-7; 11 bases are shared with TRBD1. The germline gives CDR1 SGHTA, CDR2 FQGNSA. The V and J ends lost 6 bases and 1 base, in that order; junction bases with no gene match: 2. This CDR3 has 14 residues. The CDR3 is CASRRDRGSYEQYF. The CDR3 DNA is TGTGCCAGCAGGAGGGACAGGGGGTCCTACGAGCAGTACTTC.

The V and J genes are TRBV19 and TRBJ1-4; unclear D gene. Per germline, CDR1 LNHDA and CDR2 SQIVND (reference sequence). This CDR3 is built from 15 residues. V gave up 9 bases and J gave up 4 bases, with 18 bases separating them. DNA for the CDR3: TGTGCCAGCCGTACGAATACAGCTCATAATGAAAAACTGTTTTTT. Its translation: CASRTNTAHNEKLFF.

The chain combines TRBV9 with TRBJ1-5; D may be TRBD1 (5 bases). With 4 bases removed from V and 9 bases from J, the gap between germline ends came to 14 bases. This CDR3 has 13 residues. CDR1 and CDR2 (germline): SGDLS, YYNGEE. The CDR3 protein is CASSLAQGTPQHF. DNA of the CDR3: TGTGCCAGCAGCCTGGCGCAGGGTACGCCCCAGCATTTT.

The rearrangement links TRBV7-9 to TRBJ2-5; 9 bases align to TRBD2. Germline lookup yields CDR1 SEHNR and CDR2 FQNEAQ (reference sequence). V was pared by 2 bases and J by 4 bases, with 14 bases of the junction left unmatched. This CDR3 region has 18 residues. In nucleotides, the CDR3 is TGTGCCAGCAGCTTACAAGTTCGGTTAGCGGGAGTGGGAGAGACCCAGTACTTC. This codes for CASSLQVRLAGVGETQYF.

This rearrangement joins TRBV6-5 to TRBJ2-2; D is perhaps TRBD2 (6 bases). The germline V gene has CDR1 MNHEY and CDR2 SVGAGI. The CDR3 has 11 residues. V gave up 8 bases and J gave up 5 bases, with 6 bases separating them. As DNA, the CDR3 is TGTGCCAGCGGGGGGACCGGGGAGCTGTTTTTT. This gives the protein CASGGTGELFF.

A single count supports this clone. The chain combines TRBV24-1 with TRBJ1-2, with TRBD1 matching 8 bases. CDR1 KGHDR and CDR2 SFDVKD come from the germline V gene. The V and J ends lost 4 bases and 2 bases, in that order; junction bases with no gene match: 2. The CDR3 has 14 amino acids. Here the CDR3 reads CATSDWTGNYGYTF. CDR3 in DNA: TGTGCCACCAGTGACTGGACAGGGAACTATGGCTACACCTTC.

This clone is a singleton in its sample. This chain links TRBV5-1 with TRBJ1-4; 9 bases are shared with TRBD1. Germline V gives CDR1 SGHRS, CDR2 YFSETQ. The CDR3 consists of 15 residues. V was clipped by 4 bases and J by 8 bases; unmatched bases: 9. The DNA for the CDR3 is TGCGCCAGCAGCGGCTACAGGGGGCCCTCGGAAAAACTGTTTTTT. This translates into CASSGYRGPSEKLFF.

The chain has TRBV6-5 and TRBJ2-3; 10 bases are shared with TRBD1. This CDR3 has 15 amino acids. Germline-derived CDR1 and CDR2 are MNHEY and SVGAGI. V was pared by 6 bases and J by 6 bases, with 9 bases of the junction left unmatched. The CDR3 DNA reads TGTGCCAGCAGATCGGGACAGGGGCCTGGGGATACGCAGTATTTT. Translating gives CASRSGQGPGDTQYF.

V is TRBV20-1 and J is TRBJ2-7; weak D call: TRBD1 (5 bases). V lost 7 bases and J lost 5, with 12 bases in between. The length of the CDR3 is 11 residues. Germline V gives CDR1 DFQATT, CDR2 SNEGSKA (reference sequence). CDR3 in DNA: TGCAGTGGGACAAACCGTAACGAGCAGTACTTC. This gives the protein CSGTNRNEQYF.

The chain links TRBV10-1 to TRBJ2-7, with TRBD1 matching over 9 bases. The V and J ends lost 7 bases and 2 bases, in that order; junction bases with no gene match: 9. Germline loops: CDR1 WNHNN, CDR2 SYGVQD (reference sequence). The CDR3 runs 15 residues. Here the CDR3 DNA reads TGCGCCAGCACCGAATCACAGGGGGCCGCCTACGAGCAGTACTTC. Its protein product is CASTESQGAAYEQYF.

This chain connects TRBV6-6 to TRBJ2-1, with 10 nucleotides matching TRBD2. V shed 5 bases, J shed 3 bases, and the junction held 10 bases outside the gene matches. CDR1 MNHNY and CDR2 SVGAGI come from the germline V gene (reference sequence). CDR3 length equals 17 residues. CDR3 DNA: TGTGCCAGCAGTCAACTTAGCGGGGGGACCCTCTACAATGAGCAGTTCTTC. Translated, it gives CASSQLSGGTLYNEQFF.

DNA of the CDR3: TGTGCCAGCAGTTTTCCCGGGGGTAACTACGAGCAGTACTTC. Its translation is CASSFPGGNYEQYF. The genes are TRBV28 and TRBJ2-7; TRBD2 is a possible D gene (6 bases). CDR3 length: 14 residues. Germline CDR1 and CDR2: MDHEN and SYDVKM. V was trimmed by 3 bases and J by 3 bases, leaving 12 bases between them.

The J gene is TRBJ2-3, the V gene TRBV10-1, with 12 bases that match TRBD2. CDR3 size: 14 residues. Germline V gene sequence: CDR1 WNHNN, CDR2 SYGVQD (reference sequence). J lost 7 bases, V lost 3 bases, and 2 bases had no gene match. In DNA form, the CDR3 reads TGCGCCAGCAGTGAAACTAGCGGGAGGAATACGCAGTATTTT. Translated: CASSETSGRNTQYF.